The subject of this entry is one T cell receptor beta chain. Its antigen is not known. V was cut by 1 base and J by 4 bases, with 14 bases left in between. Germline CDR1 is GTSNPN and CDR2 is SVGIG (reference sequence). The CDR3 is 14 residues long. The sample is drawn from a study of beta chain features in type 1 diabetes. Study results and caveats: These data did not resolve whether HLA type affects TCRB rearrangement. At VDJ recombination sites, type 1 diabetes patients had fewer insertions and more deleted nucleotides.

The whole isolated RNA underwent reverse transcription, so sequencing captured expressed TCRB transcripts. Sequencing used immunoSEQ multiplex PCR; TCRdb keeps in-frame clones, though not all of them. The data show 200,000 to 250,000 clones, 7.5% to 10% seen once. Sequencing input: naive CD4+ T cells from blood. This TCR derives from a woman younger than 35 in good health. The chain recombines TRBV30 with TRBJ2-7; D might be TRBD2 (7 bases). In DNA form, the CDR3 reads TGTGCCTGGAGTGGCGGGGGCGGGTTTTACGAGCAGTACTTC. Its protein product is CAWSGGGGFYEQYF.